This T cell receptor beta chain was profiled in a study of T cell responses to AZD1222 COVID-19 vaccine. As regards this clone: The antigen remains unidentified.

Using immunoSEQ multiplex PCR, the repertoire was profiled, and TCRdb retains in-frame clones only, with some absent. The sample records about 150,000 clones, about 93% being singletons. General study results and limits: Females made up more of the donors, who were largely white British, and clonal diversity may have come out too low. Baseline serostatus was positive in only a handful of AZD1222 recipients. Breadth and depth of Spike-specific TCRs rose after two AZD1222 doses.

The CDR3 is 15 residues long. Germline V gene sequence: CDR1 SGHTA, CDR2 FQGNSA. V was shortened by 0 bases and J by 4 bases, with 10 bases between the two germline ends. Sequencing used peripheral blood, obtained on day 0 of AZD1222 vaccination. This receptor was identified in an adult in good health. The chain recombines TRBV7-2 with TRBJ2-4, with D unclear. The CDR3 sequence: CASSLAGFVKNIQYF. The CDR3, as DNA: TGTGCCAGCAGCTTAGCGGGGTTTGTTAAAAACATTCAGTACTTC.